The following is a T cell receptor (beta chain) sequence with its context. Looked up from germline, CDR1 is MNHEY and CDR2 is SVGEGT. V was pared by 4 bases and J by 3 bases, with 6 bases of the junction left unmatched. The CDR3 has 14 residues. Assay used: immunoSEQ multiplex PCR; TCRdb lists only in-frame clones, some missing. The table shows approximately 160,000 clones, with approximately 73% occurring only once. These data come from a study of blood T cell repertoires in COVID-19. Study at large: T cells, B-cell-depleted T cells, or PBMCs provided the cDNA or gDNA that served as material.

This chain joins TRBV6-2 or TRBV6-3 and TRBJ2-7; 7 bases are shared with TRBD2. Material: peripheral blood. This clonotype originated in a woman of 80 years or more with acute or convalescent COVID-19. CDR3 sequence: CASSSPGGFYEQYF. The CDR3 region has the DNA TGTGCCAGCAGTTCCCCGGGGGGTTTCTACGAGCAGTACTTC.